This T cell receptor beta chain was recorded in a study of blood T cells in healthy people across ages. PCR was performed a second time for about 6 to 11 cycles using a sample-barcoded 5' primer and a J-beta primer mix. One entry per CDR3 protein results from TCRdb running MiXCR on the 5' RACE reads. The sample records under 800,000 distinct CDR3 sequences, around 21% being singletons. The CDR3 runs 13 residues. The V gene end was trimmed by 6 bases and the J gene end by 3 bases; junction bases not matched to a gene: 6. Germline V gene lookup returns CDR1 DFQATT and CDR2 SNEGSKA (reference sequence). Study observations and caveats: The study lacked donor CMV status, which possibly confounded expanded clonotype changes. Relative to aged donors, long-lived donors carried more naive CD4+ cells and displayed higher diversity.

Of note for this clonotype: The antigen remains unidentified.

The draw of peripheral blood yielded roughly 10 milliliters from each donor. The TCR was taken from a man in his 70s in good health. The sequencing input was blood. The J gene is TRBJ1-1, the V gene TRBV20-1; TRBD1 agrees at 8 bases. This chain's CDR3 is CSAPGQGDTEAFF. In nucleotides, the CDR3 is TGCAGTGCCCCTGGACAGGGAGACACTGAAGCTTTCTTT.